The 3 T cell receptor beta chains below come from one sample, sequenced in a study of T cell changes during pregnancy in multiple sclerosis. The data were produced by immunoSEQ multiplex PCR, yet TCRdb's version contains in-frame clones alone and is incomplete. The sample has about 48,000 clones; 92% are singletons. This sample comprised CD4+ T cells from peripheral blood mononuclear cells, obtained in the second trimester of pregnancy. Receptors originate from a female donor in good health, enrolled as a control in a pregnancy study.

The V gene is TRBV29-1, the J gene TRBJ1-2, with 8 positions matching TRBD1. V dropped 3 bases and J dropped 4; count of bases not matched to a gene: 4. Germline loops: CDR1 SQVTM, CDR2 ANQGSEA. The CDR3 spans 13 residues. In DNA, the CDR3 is TGCAGCGTTGACACAGGGGGGGGCTATGGCTACACCTTC. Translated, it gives CSVDTGGGYGYTF.

CDR3 sequence (DNA): TGCGCCAGCAGCCAAGAGGGGTCGGGACAAGCTGGAAACACCATATATTTT. This encodes CASSQEGSGQAGNTIYF. The chain links TRBV4-1 to TRBJ1-3, with D perhaps matching TRBD1 (6 bases). CDR1 is MGHRA and CDR2 is YSYEKL in the germline V gene. V lost 0 bases, J lost 2 bases, and 14 bases lay in between. The CDR3 loop spans 17 amino acids.

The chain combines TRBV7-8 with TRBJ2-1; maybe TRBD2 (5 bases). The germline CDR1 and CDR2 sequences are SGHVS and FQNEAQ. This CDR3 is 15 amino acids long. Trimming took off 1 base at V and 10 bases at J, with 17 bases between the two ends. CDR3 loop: CASSLGRGLRGEQFF. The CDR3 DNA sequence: TGTGCCAGCAGCTTAGGACGAGGGCTCCGTGGAGAGCAGTTCTTC.